Listed below are T cell receptor beta chains from one sample, sequenced in a study of shared clonotypes between healthy human individuals. Some clones are missing from TCRdb's copy, which holds only in-frame ones; the method was immunoSEQ multiplex PCR. The sample has around 1.5 million clones; 95% to 99% are singletons. Material for sequencing was naive CD4+ T cells sorted from blood. Every receptor here comes from a young man in good health. Both conserved end residues are part of each CDR3.

12 | TRBV11-2 | CASSPWADTIYF
15 | TRBV19 | CASSRGWESPYEQYF
14 | TRBV6-6 | CASIISGAGQPQHF
13 | TRBV19 | CASSQGVVQPQHF
16 | TRBV7-6 | CASSPRGGGPRNEQFF
20 | TRBV9 | CASSVAAGGGLGSGANVLTF
15 | TRBV7-2 | CASSSEAGGYNEQFF
17 | TRBV9 | CASSVDLAGGIQDTQYF
16 | TRBV28 | CAIALRQGLSLGEQYF
18 | TRBV11-2 | CASSLRITGLAGSYEQYF